This T cell receptor (beta chain) was obtained from a study of cytomegalovirus exposure and HLA in healthy donors (dated by TCRdb to the late 2010s). Looking at the study overall: An earlier analysis of some 550 of the donors reported about 290 Gb of sequence data and some 100 million unique TCR beta sequences from 150 million to 200 million T cells. About 330 gigabases of sequencing data and around 80 million unique TCR sequences made up an early release that covered several hundred HLA-typed donors. Among the roughly 400 genotyped donors, around 81% belonged to the genetic ancestry cluster associated with self-reported Caucasian donors. The study was designed to test whether signatures of past pathogen exposure could be identified by cataloging public T cell receptors. The T cell repertoires of some 700 subjects were profiled by immunosequencing and related to cytomegalovirus serostatus. A separate validation cohort of roughly 110 different subjects was used in addition to the 666-subject first cohort. To predict cytomegalovirus infection status, the study brought together high-throughput TCR immunosequencing, statistical association of individual TCRs with disease status, and machine learning. In a later analysis, previously published TCR beta repertoires from roughly 710 donors were re-analyzed and high-resolution HLA genotyping was added so that TCR occurrence patterns could be studied. Rather than using new phenotypic data, the later analysis identified candidate immune exposures from TCR beta sequences and from how often those sequences occurred across donors. To decide whether each TCR beta V gene segment behaved as functional or pseudogenic, an earlier analysis of several hundred of the donors relied on high-throughput TCR beta sequencing. Alongside the repertoire data, information on donor age, sex, ethnicity and CMV serostatus was compiled. In a later genetic analysis, genome-wide SNP genotypes for about three fifths of the 666 donors were used, and that subset was treated as a discovery cohort. Every discovery cohort repertoire had been produced on one sequencing platform. Both class I and class II loci were covered by HLA typing, at four-digit resolution. Typing coverage varied by locus: roughly 620-640 donors for A, B, C, DRB1 and DQB1; 500 to 550 for DQA1; approximately 610 for DPA1; some 470 for DPB1. Roughly 5 DR-DQ haplotypes were handled as single units for association and clustering because linkage in the cohort was strong. On average, roughly 240,000 unique TCR beta nucleotide sequences were sequenced per donor among fewer than 500 genotyped donors of the cohort, with 15% to 20% of those sequences being non-productive.

In total, more than 500 healthy bone marrow donors made up the cohort. Cohort members were all nominally healthy when sampled, although unrecorded immune exposures were likely present. The donor tested CMV seronegative, placing the donor among the roughly 350 seronegative members of the cohort. A peripheral blood sample was collected from each donor, and TCR beta sequencing was performed on peripheral blood mononuclear cells. The Qiagen DNeasy Blood Extraction Kit was used to extract genomic DNA from the blood cell samples. The research as a whole found: In a later analysis, the rate of TCR association differed among HLA loci, with DRB1 alleles having the most associated TCRs and HLA-C alleles having the fewest. Immune exposure information for the cohort was limited to CMV serostatus. The authors suggested that the approach could potentially be extended to other disease states and immunological phenotypes. An association between a missense DCLRE1C variant and V-gene and J-gene trimming of TCR beta chains was found in a later genetic analysis and replicated in an independent cohort. In a later analysis, several top co-occurrence clusters were reported to appear linked to parvovirus B19, influenza, CMV and Epstein-Barr virus. At a false discovery rate of 0.05, a later analysis linked under 20,000 TCR beta sequences to specific HLA alleles. The sequencing pipeline was judged likely to have produced a cluster of highly shared sequence variants as a technical artifact. In a later analysis, HLA-associated TCR beta chains showed more clonal expansion and lower generation probabilities than non-associated chains that were equally common. In vitro tests confirmed that three of the cytomegalovirus-associated TCR beta chains recognize cytomegalovirus antigens. Only TCR beta chains were sequenced in this cohort, and the absence of alpha or paired-chain data limited detectable features. A total of 150 or so TCR beta chains were listed by the study as associated with cytomegalovirus. The presence/absence analyses assumed that sequencing depth was roughly uniform across donors, and that assumption may not be true. In both the original and validation cohorts, the classifier was reported to diagnose cytomegalovirus status with high specificity and sensitivity. Assigning TCR associations to individual alleles was difficult when HLA alleles, especially DR and DQ, strongly co-occurred. In an earlier analysis of fewer than 750 of the donors, most TCR beta V segments were observed in productive rearrangements about 90% or about 30% of the time, broadly matching IMGT annotations. Because the 87-base-pair reads could not distinguish some IMGT-functional V segments, including TRBV6-2 and TRBV6-3, those segments were excluded. Because HLA typing was unavailable for some donors at each locus, only the typed subset was used in association tests. Compared with the approximately 710-donor mean, donors in an Asian-associated ancestry cluster had fewer N-insertions in productive TCRs, according to a later genetic analysis. A further reported finding was that TCR beta sequences accurately predicted the HLA-A and HLA-B alleles for most subjects in the first cohort. A later analysis found that most CMV-associated TCR beta chains appeared HLA-restricted, with HLA associations seemingly driven largely by CMV exposure. Linkage disequilibrium might explain the correlated functional status among segregating V segments, but an unknown experimental factor could not be ruled out. While some public TCRs were present in many individuals, most TCR sequences turned up only very rarely across donors. Because counts were too low, about 15 rarely observed V segments, including chromosome 9 orphons, were left out of the earlier analysis of 587 of the donors.

This clone was detected once. The target of this receptor is not known. No much larger clone exists at a distance of one base, and base qualities are not known. CDR1 and CDR2 are read off the germline V gene as MNHEY and SVGAGI. Ends trimmed: V by 0 bases, J by 0 bases; bases unmatched to a gene: 4. Counted from cysteine to phenylalanine, this CDR3 has 16 amino acids. The only DNA kept is the CDR3, 48 bases in frame from the first base. Preparation of the library involved the immunoSEQ multiplex PCR assay. The multiplex PCR relied on a mix of 60 forward primers for TCR Vbeta segments and 13 reverse primers for TCR Jbeta segments. Amplification of the CDR3 region of rearranged TCR beta genes was performed with a multiplex PCR assay on genomic DNA. On the Illumina HiSeq System, the amplified TCR beta libraries were sequenced as 87-base-pair reads. Per the authors' processing: Across the roughly 640 repertoires, a later analysis counted tens of millions of unique TCR beta chains, roughly 11 million of which were shared by at least two donors. Raw reads were error-corrected and collapsed into unique sequences with a nearest-neighbor algorithm that merged closely related sequences to remove PCR and sequencing errors. CDR3 sequences were aligned to IMGT reference sequences to assign V, D and J gene segments. For a sequence to be retained, at least a six-nucleotide match to both a V gene segment and a J gene segment was required. A rearrangement was called productive if the CDR3 had no stop codons and remained in frame with V and J, and every other rearrangement was called non-productive. Following IMGT convention, CDR3 was defined as the stretch from the second conserved V-encoded cysteine to the conserved J-encoded phenylalanine. The earlier analysis of about 610 of the donors excluded sequences that lacked an unambiguous match to a single V gene segment. In an earlier analysis of approximately 560 of the donors, a V segment was called functional when productive rearrangements were above 56.7%, and segregating when the standard deviation between donors exceeded 5%. A statistical classification framework was built for diagnosing cytomegalovirus status from the catalog of TCR beta chain sequences. A later analysis assigned V and J genes by comparing TCR nucleotide sequences with IMGT/GENE-DB human TR gene sequences. The TCRdist pipeline was used in a later analysis to assign CDR3 sequences and most-parsimonious VDJ recombination scenarios. In a later analysis, each TCR beta chain was defined by its CDR3 amino acid sequence together with its V-gene family, and reads lacking a unique V-gene family were excluded. In a later analysis, 450 to 600 highly shared, low-generation-probability nucleotide sequences were removed to address suspected cross-contamination and a sequencing artifact. A later analysis calculated a clonal expansion index for each public chain from normalized within-repertoire ranks of inferred template counts. In a later analysis, generation probabilities were computed with a VDJ recombination model fitted to out-of-frame rearrangements, and the resulting probabilities were checked against IGoR. Hypergeometric tests were used in a later analysis to score TCR-TCR, TCR-HLA and TCR-CMV co-occurrence, with a repertoire-size bias correction applied to the TCR pairs. To estimate false discovery rates, a later analysis permuted the HLA or CMV assignments 20 times. In a later analysis, co-occurring TCRs were grouped using DBSCAN, with TCRdist sequence similarity added in when clustering inside HLA-allele-positive subsets. Repertoires with fewer than 30,000 or more than 120,000 public chains were left out of co-occurrence clustering, as were roughly five repertoires with anomalous nucleotide sharing. TCRdb took over this immuneACCESS table, retaining in-frame rearrangements with V and J assigned. Such tables are incomplete; in checked studies, under half of the missing clones stem from an unresolved V gene, and the remainder is unexplained. For V, J and clone size, that table is used; D and trimming come from the DNA. The sample table lists about 98,000 clones, about 81% of them with a count of one. The top ten hold over 1.1% of the sample.

This receptor was taken from a man aged 35-49 years in good health and CMV-seronegative. The rearrangement combines TRBV6-5 with TRBJ2-7; 8 junctional bases match TRBD1. Sequencing was performed on PBMCs. The CDR3 protein is CASSYSAGTGSYEQYF. The DNA sequence is as follows: TGTGCCAGCAGTTACTCGGCCGGGACAGGCTCCTACGAGCAGTACTTC.